This TCR beta chain was captured in a study of blood T cell repertoires in COVID-19. Germline V lookup: CDR1 SEHNR, CDR2 FQNEAQ (reference sequence). The CDR3 loop spans 16 amino acids. Unmatched junction bases numbered 8, after V lost 5 bases and J lost 5 bases. Clones were read by immunoSEQ multiplex PCR, and TCRdb kept only the in-frame ones, dropping some. The table includes about 170,000 clones, 87% detected once. Sequenced sample: peripheral blood. This clonotype was obtained from a woman between 45 and 65 years old with acute or convalescent COVID-19. The chain uses TRBV7-9 and TRBJ1-4; TRBD1 matches at 10 bases. The DNA of the CDR3 is TGTGCCAGCAGCGTATACGGGACAGGGGAGAATGAAAAACTGTTTTTT. Amino acids: CASSVYGTGENEKLFF.